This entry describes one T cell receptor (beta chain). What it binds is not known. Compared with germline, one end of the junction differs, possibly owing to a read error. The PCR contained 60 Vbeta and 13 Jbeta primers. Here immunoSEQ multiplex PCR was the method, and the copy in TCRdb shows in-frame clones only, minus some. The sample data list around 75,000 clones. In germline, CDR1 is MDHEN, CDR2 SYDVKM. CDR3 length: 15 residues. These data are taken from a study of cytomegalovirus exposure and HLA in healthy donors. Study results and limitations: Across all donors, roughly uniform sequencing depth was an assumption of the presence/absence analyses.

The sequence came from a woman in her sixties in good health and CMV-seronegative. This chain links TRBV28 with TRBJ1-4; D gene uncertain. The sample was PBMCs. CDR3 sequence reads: CASSLLAPTNEKLFF. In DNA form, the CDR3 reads TGTGCCAGCAGTTTATTGGCACCAACGAATGAAAAACTGTTTTTT. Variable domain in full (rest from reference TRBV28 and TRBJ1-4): DVKVTQSSRYLVKRTGEKVFLECVQDMDHENMFWYRQDPGLGLRLIYFSYDVKMKEKGDIPEGYSVSREKKERFSLILESASTNQTSMYLCASSLLAPTNEKLFFGSGTQLSVL.